A single sample gave rise to the 13 T cell receptor beta chains below, sequenced in a study of cytomegalovirus exposure and HLA in healthy donors. The PCR used 60 Vbeta and 13 Jbeta primers. Repertoires were generated with immunoSEQ multiplex PCR, while TCRdb's copy carries only in-frame clones and drops some. The sample lists almost 70,000 clones; 60% to 75% were seen once. The sample consisted of PBMCs. These receptor sequences come from a male donor in good health and CMV-seropositive.

This clone was detected once. J is TRBJ2-2 and V is TRBV13; weak D call: TRBD1 (5 bases). Trimming removed 5 bases from V and 8 bases from J, with 15 bases in between. Germline CDR1 and CDR2: PRHDT and FYEKMQ (reference sequence). This CDR3 comprises 14 residues. In DNA, the CDR3 is TGTGCCAGCAGCCTTCGTAGGACACTAGGGGAGCTGTTTTTT. It translates to CASSLRRTLGELFF.

This clone was seen a handful of times. The V call is TRBV6-4, the J call TRBJ2-3; 11 bases map to TRBD2. Trimming removed 11 bases from V and 6 bases from J; junction bases left unmatched: 19. The germline gives CDR1 MRHNA, CDR2 SNTAGT. This CDR3 has 17 residues. CDR3 amino acids: CAANSGRAERFPDTQYF. The CDR3 region has the DNA TGTGCCGCCAATAGCGGGAGGGCCGAGCGATTTCCGGATACGCAGTATTTT.

The CDR3 DNA sequence: TGTGCCAGCAGTTTACCGGGACTAGAAGCAAACGAGCAGTACTTC. Translated, it gives CASSLPGLEANEQYF. V usage is TRBV27 and J usage is TRBJ2-5, with 8 bases lining up with TRBD2. Near its end, the DNA agrees better with TRBJ2-7, so the J call may be wrong. CDR3 length: 15 amino acids. Germline CDR1 and CDR2: MNHEY and SMNVEV (reference sequence).

This clone was detected many times. The chain has TRBV6-5 and TRBJ1-5; 9 bases line up with TRBD1. The V gene end was trimmed by 6 bases and the J gene end by 6 bases; junction bases not matched to a gene: 6. The CDR3 loop spans 14 amino acids. The germline V gene encodes CDR1 MNHEY and CDR2 SVGAGI. The CDR3 DNA reads as TGTGCCAGCAGCTGGACAGGGGACCGTCAGCCCCAGCATTTT. Translation gives CASSWTGDRQPQHF.

The chain has TRBV2 and TRBJ2-5; 7 bases are shared with TRBD1. The CDR3 sequence is 13 residues long. After removal of 6 bases from V and 4 bases from J, the junction contained 5 bases not matched to a gene. Germline loops: CDR1 SNHLY, CDR2 FYNNEI. CDR3 coding DNA: TGTGCCAGCAGCTTAGACAGGGCAGAGACCCAGTACTTC. Amino acids: CASSLDRAETQYF.

The chain employs TRBV28 and TRBJ2-4; 9 nucleotides align to TRBD1. This CDR3 contains 14 residues. The germline CDR1 and CDR2 sequences are MDHEN and SYDVKM. The ends lost 4 bases at V and 4 bases at J; junction bases unmatched: 2. CDR3 sequence reads: CASSWTGAKNIQYF. The CDR3 DNA sequence: TGTGCCAGCAGTTGGACAGGGGCAAAAAACATTCAGTACTTC.

The table lists this clone with a count of one. V is TRBV13 and J is TRBJ2-1, with TRBD2 as a possible D gene (5 bases). The germline V gene encodes CDR1 PRHDT and CDR2 FYEKMQ (reference sequence). The CDR3 totals 14 residues. With 2 bases removed from V and 3 bases from J, the gap between germline ends came to 8 bases. CDR3 protein: CASSLNGIYNEQFF. CDR3 coding DNA: TGTGCCAGCAGCTTAAACGGGATCTACAATGAGCAGTTCTTC.

V gene TRBV6-1 combines with J gene TRBJ1-1, with TRBD1 as a possible D gene (6 bases). Germline V gene data show CDR1 as MNHNS and CDR2 as SASEGT. V gave up 8 bases and J gave up 7 bases, with 14 bases separating them. The CDR3 is 12 amino acids. CDR3 sequence: CASAGDNIEAFF. CDR3 DNA: TGTGCCAGCGCCGGGGACAATATTGAAGCTTTCTTT.

The chain carries TRBV6-1 and TRBJ2-4, with 8 nucleotides matching TRBD1. J gave up 8 bases and V 5 bases, and 5 bases lay outside the gene matches. The CDR3 consists of 13 residues. CDR1 and CDR2 from the germline V gene are MNHNS and SASEGT. Here the CDR3 DNA reads TGTGCCAGCAGTACCAACAGGGGGGACATTCAGTACTTC. This translates into CASSTNRGDIQYF.

V gene TRBV6-4 combines with J gene TRBJ1-6, with D perhaps TRBD1 (5 bases). With 6 bases removed from V and 8 bases from J, the gap between germline ends came to 17 bases. This CDR3 spans 15 amino acids. Per germline, CDR1 MRHNA and CDR2 SNTAGT. CDR3 sequence reads: CASRRGTGRDSPLHF. CDR3 in DNA: TGTGCCAGCAGACGAGGGACTGGGAGAGATTCACCCCTCCACTTT.

The genes are TRBV5-6 and TRBJ2-3, with 7 positions matching TRBD1. Germline V lookup: CDR1 SGHDT, CDR2 YYEEEE. V lost 2 bases to trimming and J lost 0 bases; unmatched junction nucleotides: 3. The CDR3 is made up of 15 amino acids. CDR3 loop: CASSFGQASTDTQYF. The CDR3 region has the DNA TGTGCCAGCAGCTTCGGACAGGCCAGCACAGATACGCAGTATTTT. The whole variable domain, remainder taken from reference TRBV5-6 and TRBJ2-3, is DAGVTQSPTHLIKTRGQQVTLRCSPKSGHDTVSWYQQALGQGPQFIFQYYEEEERQRGNFPDRFSGHQFPNYSSELNVNALLLGDSALYLCASSFGQASTDTQYFGPGTRLTVL.

The chain links TRBV18 to TRBJ1-4; 7 bases map to TRBD1. The V segment lost 4 bases and the J segment 4 bases; nucleotides outside the gene matches: 0. Looked up from germline, CDR1 is KGHSH and CDR2 is LQKENI. The CDR3 is 13 amino acids. CDR3 region: CASSRDSNEKLFF. The CDR3 nucleotides are TGTGCCAGCTCACGGGACAGTAATGAAAAACTGTTTTTT.

V and J are TRBV11-2 and TRBJ1-2, with D maybe TRBD1 (5 bases). Trimming took 1 base from V and 6 from J, leaving 12 bases between them. The germline gives CDR1 SGHAT, CDR2 FQNNGV. This CDR3 has 14 amino acids. The CDR3, as DNA: TGTGCCAGCAGCTTAGGTAAGGGGAGGGATGGCTACACCTTC. It translates to CASSLGKGRDGYTF.